This T cell receptor (beta chain) was found in a study of persistence of HIV-infected CD4 T cells. Findings of the study overall: Degenerate expanded CDR3beta sequences were enriched among CMV- and Gag-responding cells.

Notes on this clone: Its antigen is currently unknown.

This was the immunoSEQ version 4 assay in survey mode. The table came from immunoSEQ multiplex PCR; TCRdb's copy has only in-frame clones and leaves some out. The table shows 25,000 to 35,000 clones, with approximately 85% occurring only once. Lysates of CMV-infected fibroblasts at about 10 ug/mL stimulated these cells. CD40L/CD69 double-negative CD45RO-high memory CD4+ T cells were collected. The V and J ends lost 0 bases and 7 bases respectively, with 15 bases between them. CDR1 LNHDA and CDR2 SQIVND come from the germline V gene (reference sequence). The CDR3 is 16 residues long. The rearrangement links TRBV19 to TRBJ1-4, with a possible D match to TRBD1 (5 bases). The specimen was CD4+ T cells sorted from PBMCs after approximately 19-hour stimulation, collected from a patient who received antiretroviral therapy. The clonotype was recovered from an adult man with HIV who was CMV-seropositive. This CDR3 is CASSIDAARALEKLFF. Written as DNA, the CDR3 is TGTGCCAGTAGTATAGATGCCGCCAGGGCCCTTGAAAAACTGTTTTTT.